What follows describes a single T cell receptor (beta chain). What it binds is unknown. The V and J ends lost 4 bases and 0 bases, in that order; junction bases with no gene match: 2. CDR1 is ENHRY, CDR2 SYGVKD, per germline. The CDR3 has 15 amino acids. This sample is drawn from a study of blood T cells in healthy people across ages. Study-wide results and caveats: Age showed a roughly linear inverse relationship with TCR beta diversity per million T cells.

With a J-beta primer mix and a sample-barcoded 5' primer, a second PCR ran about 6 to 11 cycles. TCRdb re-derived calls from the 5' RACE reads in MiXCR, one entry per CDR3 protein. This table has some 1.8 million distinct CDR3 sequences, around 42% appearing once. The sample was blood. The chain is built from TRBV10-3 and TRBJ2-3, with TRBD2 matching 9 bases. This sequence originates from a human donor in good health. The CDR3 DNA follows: TGTGCCATCAGTGGACTAGCGGATAGCACAGATACGCAGTATTTT. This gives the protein CAISGLADSTDTQYF.